The source of this T cell receptor (beta chain) is a study of shared clonotypes between healthy human individuals. Regarding the study as a whole: Tissues were not sampled, only blood, and their repertoires likely differ.

This CDR3 region has 13 residues. Germline CDR1 and CDR2: SGHVS and FNYEAQ. J gave up 5 bases and V 4 bases, and 1 base lay outside the gene matches. A word on this clone: Its matching antigen is unknown.

The authors' processing: There were no quality scores in the junction-only immunoSEQ sequences, so filtering differed. The data were produced by immunoSEQ multiplex PCR, yet TCRdb's version contains in-frame clones alone and is incomplete. The DNA was the basis for D and trimming; V, J and clone size are from that table. The sample contains around 990,000 clones, 60% to 80% of which appear only once. Those who donated were healthy HIV-negative adults, with no recent acute infections or vaccinations reported. Sequencing used memory CD4+ T cells from PBMCs. Subset reported: CD45RA-negative fraction. This rearrangement joins TRBV7-6 to TRBJ2-7; 11 bases align to TRBD1. The TCR was taken from a man aged 18-30 years in good health. Some clones in this sample may be carry-over from other donors' samples. The CDR3 DNA sequence: TGTGCCAGCAGCTGGACAGGGGGCAACGAGCAGTACTTC. Its translation: CASSWTGGNEQYF.